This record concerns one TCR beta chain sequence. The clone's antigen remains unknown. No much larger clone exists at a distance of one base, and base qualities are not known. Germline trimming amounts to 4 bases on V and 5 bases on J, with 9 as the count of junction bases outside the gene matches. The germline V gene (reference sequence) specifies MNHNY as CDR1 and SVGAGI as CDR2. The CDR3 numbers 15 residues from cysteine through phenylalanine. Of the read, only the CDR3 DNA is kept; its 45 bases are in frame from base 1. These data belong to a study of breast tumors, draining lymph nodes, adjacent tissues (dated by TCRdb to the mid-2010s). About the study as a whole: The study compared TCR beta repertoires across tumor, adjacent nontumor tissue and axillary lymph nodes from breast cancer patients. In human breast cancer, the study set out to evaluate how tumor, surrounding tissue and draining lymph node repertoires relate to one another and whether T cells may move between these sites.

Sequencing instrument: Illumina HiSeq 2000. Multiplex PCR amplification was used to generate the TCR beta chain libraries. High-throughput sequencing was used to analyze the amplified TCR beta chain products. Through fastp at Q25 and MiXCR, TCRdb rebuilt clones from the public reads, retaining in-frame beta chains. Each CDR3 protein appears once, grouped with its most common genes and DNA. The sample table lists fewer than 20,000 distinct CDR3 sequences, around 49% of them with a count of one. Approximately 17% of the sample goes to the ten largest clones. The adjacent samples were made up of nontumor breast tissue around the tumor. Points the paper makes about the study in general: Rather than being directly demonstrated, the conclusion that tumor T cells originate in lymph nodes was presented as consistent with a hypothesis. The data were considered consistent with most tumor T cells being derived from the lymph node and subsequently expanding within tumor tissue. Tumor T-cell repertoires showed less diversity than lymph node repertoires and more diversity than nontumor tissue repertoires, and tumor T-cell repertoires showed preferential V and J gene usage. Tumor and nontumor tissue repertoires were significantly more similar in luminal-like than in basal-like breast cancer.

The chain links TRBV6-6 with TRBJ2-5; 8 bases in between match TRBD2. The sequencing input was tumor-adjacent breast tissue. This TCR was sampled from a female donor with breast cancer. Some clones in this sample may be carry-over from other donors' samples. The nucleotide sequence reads TGTGCCAGCAGTTGCAACGGGGGGGTTGGGGAGACCCAGTACTTC. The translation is CASSCNGGVGETQYF.